The 24 T cell receptor beta chains below were found in one sample sequenced in a study of blood T cell repertoires in COVID-19. TCRdb's copy holds only in-frame clones and misses some; the assay was immunoSEQ multiplex PCR. The repertoire holds 200,000 to 250,000 clones, around 80% seen once, with about 12% in the top ten. The sequencing sample was made of peripheral blood. All receptors derive from a woman between 40 and 55 years old with acute or convalescent COVID-19.

This rearrangement joins TRBV5-6 to TRBJ2-7; D is ambiguous. Per germline, CDR1 SGHDT and CDR2 YYEEEE. This CDR3 is 13 amino acids long. Between the trimmed V and J ends, which lost 0 bases and 2 bases, there was a span of 6 bases. CDR3 sequence: CASSLDRPYEQYF. As DNA, the CDR3 is TGTGCCAGCAGCTTGGACAGACCCTACGAGCAGTACTTC.

The V gene is TRBV4-1, the J gene TRBJ1-5; no clear D gene. Germline loops: CDR1 MGHRA, CDR2 YSYEKL. V was shortened by 0 bases and J by 7 bases, with 19 bases between the two germline ends. The CDR3 spans 17 residues. CDR3 sequence (DNA): TGCGCCAGCAGCCAAGAGGTGGCCCCGGGAGGATACCAGCCCCAGCATTTT. It encodes CASSQEVAPGGYQPQHF.

The chain employs TRBV6-1 and TRBJ1-2; D uncertain. V lost 2 bases to trimming and J lost 0 bases, with 4 bases between them. Germline CDR1 reads MNHNS; CDR2 reads SASEGT. The CDR3 sequence is 13 residues long. The CDR3 DNA sequence: TGTGCCAGCAGTGAAATAGCTAACTATGGCTACACCTTC. Protein: CASSEIANYGYTF.

This chain links TRBV6-4 with TRBJ2-3, with D tentatively TRBD2 (5 bases). Germline CDR1 is MRHNA and CDR2 is SNTAGT. Deletions cut 0 bases from V and 4 bases from J, with 5 bases between. The CDR3 is made up of 13 amino acids. CDR3 coding DNA: TGTGCCAGCAGTGACTCGAGGGCAGATACGCAGTATTTT. Translation gives CASSDSRADTQYF.

The chain combines TRBV30 with TRBJ1-4, with D perhaps matching TRBD1 (5 bases). V was trimmed by 1 base and J by 6 bases, leaving 12 bases between them. The CDR3 has 14 amino acids. From germline, CDR1 is GTSNPN and CDR2 SVGIG (reference sequence). CDR3 protein: CAWSETGGDEKLFF. In nucleotides, the CDR3 is TGTGCCTGGAGTGAAACCGGGGGGGATGAAAAACTGTTTTTT.

The rearrangement uses TRBV7-3 and TRBJ2-1, with 11 bases lining up with TRBD2. V lost 3 bases and J lost 6; bases outside the gene matches: 4. CDR1 and CDR2 from the germline V gene are SGHTA and FQGTGA. CDR3 length equals 15 residues. DNA of the CDR3: TGTGCCAGCAGCTTTAGCGGGGGGGAATTCAATGAGCAGTTCTTC. It codes for CASSFSGGEFNEQFF.

The chain combines TRBV12-5 with TRBJ2-7; TRBD1 matches 8 bases. Losses at the gene ends were 6 bases for V and 3 bases for J; bases not matched to a gene: 4. There are 13 residues in the CDR3. Per the germline V gene, CDR1 is LGHNT and CDR2 is FRNRAP. The CDR3 is CASGSGTGYEQYF. For the CDR3, the DNA is TGTGCTAGTGGCTCCGGGACAGGCTACGAGCAGTACTTC. The entire variable domain, with the rest obtained from reference TRBV12-5 and TRBJ2-7, is as follows: DARVTQTPRHKVTEMGQEVTMRCQPILGHNTVFWYRQTMMQGLELLAYFRNRAPLDDSGMPKDRFSAEMPDATLATLKIQPSEPRDSAVYFCASGSGTGYEQYFGPGTRLTVT.

The V gene is TRBV6-5, the J gene TRBJ2-7; 8 nucleotides line up with TRBD1. The CDR3 consists of 13 residues. V was pared by 6 bases and J by 4 bases, with 5 bases of the junction left unmatched. Germline values: CDR1 MNHEY, CDR2 SVGAGI. The CDR3 region is CASSLYRGYEQYF. As DNA, the CDR3 is TGTGCCAGCAGCCTTTACAGGGGGTACGAGCAGTACTTC.

This clone was detected once. V usage is TRBV7-6 and J usage is TRBJ2-7; D remains ambiguous. Trimming stripped 1 base from V and 5 bases from J, with 9 bases between. The germline V gene has CDR1 SGHVS and CDR2 FNYEAQ. The CDR3 totals 13 residues. CDR3 nucleotide sequence: TGTGCCAGCAGCTTAGGAGGCGGAAACGAGCAGTACTTC. As protein: CASSLGGGNEQYF.

The J gene is TRBJ1-6, the V gene TRBV30; TRBD1 might be the D (6 bases). CDR3 length equals 15 residues. Trimming stripped 0 bases from V and 5 bases from J, with 11 bases between. The germline CDR1 and CDR2 sequences are GTSNPN and SVGIG (reference sequence). The CDR3, as DNA: TGTGCCTGGAGTGTACGTACAGGGAATAATTCACCCCTCCACTTT. This gives the protein CAWSVRTGNNSPLHF. Complete variable domain (other parts from reference TRBV30 and TRBJ1-6): SQTIHQWPATLVQPVGSPLSLECTVEGTSNPNLYWYRQAAGRGLQLLFYSVGIGQISSEVPQNLSASRPQDRQFILSSKKLLLSDSGFYLCAWSVRTGNNSPLHFGNGTRLTVT.

The rearrangement links TRBV7-9 to TRBJ2-1; 14 bases align to TRBD2. Looked up from germline, CDR1 is SEHNR and CDR2 is FQNEAQ (reference sequence). V dropped 4 bases and J dropped 2; count of bases not matched to a gene: 4. The CDR3 spans 17 residues. CDR3 amino acids: CASSSTSGRVTYNEQFF. For the CDR3, the DNA is TGTGCCAGCAGCTCGACTAGCGGGAGGGTAACCTACAATGAGCAGTTCTTC.

The V gene is TRBV11-3, the J gene TRBJ2-7; 9 bases line up with TRBD2. This CDR3 region has 14 residues. V lost 5 bases and J lost 4; bases outside the gene matches: 6. From germline, CDR1 is SGHNT and CDR2 YENEEA. CDR3 in amino acids: CASSVTSGSYEQYF. The DNA for the CDR3 is TGTGCCAGCAGCGTGACTAGCGGATCTTACGAGCAGTACTTC.

The V call is TRBV2, the J call TRBJ2-2, with D maybe TRBD1 (5 bases). Trimming took off 6 bases at V and 4 bases at J, with 9 bases between the two ends. The CDR3 extends over 13 amino acids. Germline assignment: CDR1 SNHLY and CDR2 FYNNEI. The CDR3 nucleotides read TGTGCCAGCAGGGGGCAAGGCACCGGGGAGCTGTTTTTT. It specifies CASRGQGTGELFF.

V usage is TRBV7-9 and J usage is TRBJ1-1, with a possible D match to TRBD1 (5 bases). Germline assignment: CDR1 SEHNR and CDR2 FQNEAQ (reference sequence). This CDR3 spans 14 amino acids. V was pared by 1 base and J by 5 bases, with 11 bases between. The CDR3 sequence: CASSLVRGVTEAFF. The CDR3 DNA reads as TGTGCCAGCAGCTTAGTCCGGGGGGTGACTGAAGCTTTCTTT.

This chain connects TRBV29-1 to TRBJ1-4, with unresolved D. Germline V gene lookup returns CDR1 SQVTM and CDR2 ANQGSEA. The CDR3 contains 11 residues. V was trimmed by 1 base and J by 8 bases, leaving 5 bases between them. The CDR3 loop is CSVEVGEKLFF. CDR3 DNA sequence: TGCAGCGTTGAAGTCGGGGAAAAACTGTTTTTT.

V usage is TRBV6-5 and J usage is TRBJ2-7; D gene uncertain. Germline V gene lookup returns CDR1 MNHEY and CDR2 SVGAGI. This CDR3 is built from 13 residues. V was trimmed by 6 bases and J by 7 bases, leaving 16 bases between them. The CDR3 coding sequence is TGTGCCAGCAGCCCAAAAAGTACGGGTGAGCAGTACTTC. It codes for CASSPKSTGEQYF.

This clone was seen once. V is TRBV5-1 and J is TRBJ2-5, with D maybe TRBD2 (6 bases). Germline V gene lookup returns CDR1 SGHRS and CDR2 YFSETQ. The V and J ends lost 4 bases and 7 bases respectively, with 11 bases between them. The CDR3 contains 12 residues. The CDR3 nucleotides are TGCGCCAGCAGCCCCCCGGGAGCGACCCAGTACTTC. Encoded protein: CASSPPGATQYF.

The gene calls are TRBV6-5 and TRBJ2-3, with TRBD2 identical over 10 bases. The junction had 6 bases not matched to a gene; V was cut back by 4 bases and J by 2 bases. CDR3 size: 16 residues. Germline loops: CDR1 MNHEY, CDR2 SVGAGI. CDR3: CASSSLSGGDTDTQYF. The CDR3 DNA reads as TGTGCCAGCAGTTCCTTAAGCGGGGGGGACACAGATACGCAGTATTTT.

This clone occurred once. V gene TRBV2 combines with J gene TRBJ2-3; D perhaps matches TRBD1 (6 bases). Between the trimmed V and J ends, which lost 6 bases and 1 base, there was a span of 14 bases. CDR1 SNHLY and CDR2 FYNNEI come from the germline V gene. The CDR3 runs 15 residues. Here the CDR3 DNA reads TGTGCCAGCAGCCCCAGGGGTTGGGGCACAGATACGCAGTATTTT. Residues: CASSPRGWGTDTQYF.

The V gene is TRBV6-5, the J gene TRBJ1-6; D gene unclear. This CDR3 has 13 amino acids. The germline gives CDR1 MNHEY, CDR2 SVGAGI. V was cut by 6 bases and J by 8 bases, with 11 bases left in between. CDR3 in amino acids: CASSTVSDSPLHF. CDR3 sequence (DNA): TGTGCCAGCAGCACAGTCTCCGATTCACCCCTCCACTTT.

The chain has TRBV3-1 (or the pseudogene TRBV3-2) and TRBJ2-6; D not resolved. The CDR3 loop spans 16 amino acids. CDR1 is LGHDT, CDR2 YNNKEL, per germline (reference sequence). V was trimmed by 1 base and J by 4 bases, leaving 11 bases between them. The CDR3 DNA reads as TGTGCCAGCAGCCAAGGCATGAGTTCCGGGGCCAACGTCCTGACTTTC. This sequence encodes CASSQGMSSGANVLTF.

The chain employs TRBV2 and TRBJ2-3; tentatively, D is TRBD2 (5 bases). Germline V gene sequence: CDR1 SNHLY, CDR2 FYNNEI. This CDR3 comprises 12 residues. V shed 7 bases and J shed 5 bases, with 10 bases lying between them. The CDR3 is CASTPSGDTQYF. Here the CDR3 DNA reads TGTGCCAGCACCCCAAGCGGAGATACGCAGTATTTT.

The table lists this clone with a count of one. The chain carries TRBV14 and TRBJ2-1; D perhaps matches TRBD2 (5 bases). Germline CDR1 SGHDN, CDR2 FVKESK. The CDR3 has 15 amino acids. V lost 3 bases and J lost 8, with 17 bases in between. The CDR3 coding sequence is TGTGCCAGCAGCCAGGCGGGCGTCCGAGTGGATGAGCAGTTCTTC. Protein product: CASSQAGVRVDEQFF. The whole variable domain, remainder taken from reference TRBV14 and TRBJ2-1, is EAGVTQFPSHSVIEKGQTVTLRCDPISGHDNLYWYRRVMGKEIKFLLHFVKESKQDESGMPNNRFLAERTGGTYSTLKVQPAELEDSGVYFCASSQAGVRVDEQFFGPGTRLTVL.

Only one count was recorded for this clone. V gene TRBV6-2 or TRBV6-3 combines with J gene TRBJ1-2; tentative D call: TRBD1 (6 bases). V was trimmed by 2 bases and J by 4 bases, leaving 26 bases between them. The CDR3 totals 19 residues. Germline V gene sequence: CDR1 MNHEY, CDR2 SVGEGT. The CDR3 region has the DNA TGTGCCAGCAGTTACCGCACAGGGTCCCATTCCAGGGACATCTATGGCTACACCTTC. Translated: CASSYRTGSHSRDIYGYTF.